A single sample gave rise to the 5 T cell receptor beta chains below, sequenced in a study of blood T cell repertoires in COVID-19. Sequencing was performed with immunoSEQ multiplex PCR; in TCRdb, only in-frame clones are kept and a portion is missing. The sample lists 75,000 or so clones, 88% occurring once. Sequences were obtained from peripheral blood. These receptors were obtained from a man between 65 and 80 years old with acute or convalescent COVID-19.

The chain carries TRBV7-2 and TRBJ2-1, with 8 bases aligning to TRBD2. Per the germline V gene, CDR1 is SGHTA and CDR2 is FQGNSA. The CDR3 runs 15 residues. Trimming cost V 2 bases and J 4 bases; bases outside gene matches: 4. The CDR3 sequence is CASSLMAGGYNEQFF. In DNA form, the CDR3 reads TGTGCCAGCAGCTTAATGGCGGGGGGATACAATGAGCAGTTCTTC. Drawing the rest from reference TRBV7-2 and TRBJ2-1, the complete variable domain is GAGVSQSPSNKVTEKGKDVELRCDPISGHTALYWYRQSLGQGLEFLIYFQGNSAPDKSGLPSDRFSAERTGGSVSTLTIQRTQQEDSAVYLCASSLMAGGYNEQFFGPGTRLTVL.

This chain uses TRBV7-9 with TRBJ2-4; 8 bases map to TRBD2. The germline CDR1 and CDR2 sequences are SEHNR and FQNEAQ (reference sequence). With 3 bases clipped from V and 8 bases from J, the junction kept 3 bases outside the gene matches. The CDR3 extends over 13 amino acids. CDR3 nucleotides: TGTGCCAGCAGCTTGTCCGGGGGGGACATTCAGTACTTC. Residues: CASSLSGGDIQYF.

In this sample, this clone turned up a few times. This sequence joins TRBV19 and TRBJ1-5; D is ambiguous. The V gene's germline CDR1 is LNHDA and CDR2 SQIVND (reference sequence). The CDR3 sequence is 14 residues long. The V gene lost 6 bases and the J gene lost 0 bases, with 9 bases spanning the gap. The CDR3 DNA sequence: TGTGCCAGTAGGCCGGAGGTTAGCAATCAGCCCCAGCATTTT. Protein product: CASRPEVSNQPQHF.

The rearrangement links TRBV7-9 to TRBJ1-1, with 8 positions matching TRBD1. Germline CDR1 is SEHNR and CDR2 is FQNEAQ (reference sequence). The V segment lost 2 bases and the J segment 10 bases; nucleotides outside the gene matches: 3. The CDR3 sequence is 12 residues long. The CDR3 region has the DNA TGTGCCAGCAGCTTATCGCAGGGGGCAGCTTTCTTT. Protein product: CASSLSQGAAFF.

This rearrangement joins TRBV7-2 to TRBJ1-3, with D maybe TRBD1 (6 bases). Germline V gives CDR1 SGHTA, CDR2 FQGNSA. This CDR3 region has 16 residues. Trimming removed 5 bases from V and 0 bases from J, with 14 bases in between. In DNA form, the CDR3 reads TGTGCCAGCAGCCTAGGGACATTGAGCTCTGGAAACACCATATATTTT. This translates into CASSLGTLSSGNTIYF.